The 19 T cell receptor beta chains below were found in one sample sequenced in a study of blood T cell repertoires in COVID-19. Sequencing used immunoSEQ multiplex PCR; TCRdb keeps in-frame clones, though not all of them. The sample contains some 16,000 clones, roughly 88% of which appear only once. The sample taken for sequencing was peripheral blood. These receptors were obtained from a man between 65 and 85 years old in a cohort sampled during active COVID-19.

The chain is built from TRBV24-1 and TRBJ2-1, with 16 bases fitting TRBD2. The V gene end was trimmed by 5 bases and the J gene end by 2 bases; junction bases not matched to a gene: 11. This CDR3 is 20 amino acids long. Germline CDR1 KGHDR, CDR2 SFDVKD. The CDR3 here is CATSAPGLAGGGETYNEQFF. The CDR3 coding sequence is TGTGCCACCAGTGCCCCGGGACTAGCGGGAGGGGGGGAAACCTACAATGAGCAGTTCTTC.

The chain couples TRBV6-2 or TRBV6-3 to TRBJ1-1, with 8 bases that match TRBD1. The trim removed 2 bases at V and 3 bases at J, leaving 11 bases unmatched. The CDR3 length is 17 residues. The germline V gene has CDR1 MNHEY and CDR2 SVGEGT. CDR3 residues: CASSYPGQAGGYTEAFF. CDR3 sequence (DNA): TGTGCCAGCAGTTACCCGGGACAGGCCGGAGGATACACTGAAGCTTTCTTT.

V and J are TRBV5-5 and TRBJ2-7; 14 bases are shared with TRBD2. Germline CDR1 and CDR2: SGHKS and YYEKEE (reference sequence). This CDR3 comprises 15 residues. V lost 3 bases, J lost 5 bases, and 4 bases stayed unmatched. The CDR3 nucleotides are TGTGCCAGCAGCTGGCTGGGACTAGCGGGAGACGAGCAGTACTTC. It encodes CASSWLGLAGDEQYF.

This chain joins TRBV3-1 (or the pseudogene TRBV3-2) and TRBJ2-3; D is unresolved. Per the germline V gene, CDR1 is LGHDT and CDR2 is YNNKEL (reference sequence). The CDR3 loop spans 12 amino acids. V was trimmed by 1 base and J by 5 bases, leaving 4 bases between them. CDR3 nucleotides: TGTGCCAGCAGCCAAGTTCTAGATACGCAGTATTTT. This codes for CASSQVLDTQYF.

This rearrangement joins TRBV12-3 or TRBV12-4 to TRBJ1-1; D ambiguous. V lost 4 bases and J 4 bases, leaving 10 bases between the germline ends. This CDR3 comprises 13 residues. CDR3 sequence: CASSSGTITEAFF. The CDR3 nucleotides are TGTGCCAGCAGTTCAGGAACCATCACTGAAGCTTTCTTT.

This clone appeared a few times. This rearrangement joins TRBV3-1 (or the pseudogene TRBV3-2) to TRBJ2-7; D is perhaps TRBD1 (5 bases). The ends were cut back, 1 base at V and 6 bases at J, with 13 bases in the middle. The CDR3 covers 14 residues. The germline V gene has CDR1 LGHDT and CDR2 YNNKEL (reference sequence). This chain's CDR3 is CASSQGRAGLEQYF. CDR3 sequence (DNA): TGTGCCAGCAGCCAAGGCCGGGCAGGGCTCGAGCAGTACTTC.

J is TRBJ2-1 and V is TRBV27, with 10 positions matching TRBD1. The J segment lost 4 bases and the V segment lost 6 bases, leaving 3 bases of the junction unmatched. The CDR3 contains 14 residues. Germline CDR1 is MNHEY and CDR2 is SMNVEV (reference sequence). CDR3 in amino acids: CASSGQGGYNEQFF. The CDR3, as DNA: TGTGCCAGCAGCGGACAGGGGGGTTACAATGAGCAGTTCTTC.

The chain has TRBV2 and TRBJ1-6; 7 bases match TRBD1. The germline V gene encodes CDR1 SNHLY and CDR2 FYNNEI. This CDR3 contains 14 residues. V shed 5 bases and J 5 bases; nucleotides not matched to a gene: 3. The CDR3: CASSPGTDNSPLHF. CDR3 nucleotides: TGTGCCAGCAGTCCCGGGACAGATAATTCACCCCTCCACTTT.

V and J are TRBV5-1 and TRBJ2-1, with D maybe TRBD2 (5 bases). The CDR3 sequence is 11 residues long. The germline gives CDR1 SGHRS, CDR2 YFSETQ. V lost 0 bases to trimming and J lost 10 bases, with 5 bases between them. Here the CDR3 reads CASSLGGEQFF. In DNA form, the CDR3 reads TGCGCCAGCAGCTTGGGAGGGGAGCAGTTCTTC.

The chain combines TRBV19 with TRBJ2-2; D is perhaps TRBD1 (6 bases). CDR3 length equals 17 residues. Trimming stripped 5 bases from V and 3 bases from J, with 19 bases between. The germline CDR1 and CDR2 sequences are LNHDA and SQIVND (reference sequence). Here the CDR3 reads CASSRSANRAHTGELFF. DNA for the CDR3: TGTGCCAGTAGTCGTTCTGCGAACAGGGCTCACACCGGGGAGCTGTTTTTT.

The chain recombines TRBV5-5 with TRBJ2-2; D may be TRBD2 (6 bases). The germline V gene encodes CDR1 SGHKS and CDR2 YYEKEE (reference sequence). The length of the CDR3 is 15 residues. Trimming took off 4 bases at V and 3 bases at J, with 13 bases between the two ends. The CDR3, as DNA: TGTGCCAGCAGCCCTGGCCGGGAGTACACCGGGGAGCTGTTTTTT. Its protein is CASSPGREYTGELFF.

This rearrangement joins TRBV4-1 to TRBJ2-3; a possible D gene is TRBD2 (5 bases). V shed 0 bases and J shed 6 bases, with 13 bases lying between them. The CDR3 spans 15 residues. CDR1 and CDR2 (germline): MGHRA, YSYEKL. Here the CDR3 DNA reads TGCGCCAGCAGCCAAGACGTGGGAGCTGGTGATACGCAGTATTTT. This sequence encodes CASSQDVGAGDTQYF.

This chain uses TRBV18 with TRBJ1-3; 9 bases are shared with TRBD1. Germline loops: CDR1 KGHSH, CDR2 LQKENI. V was clipped by 5 bases and J by 1 base; unmatched bases: 9. This CDR3 comprises 17 residues. As DNA, the CDR3 is TGTGCCAGCTCAACGACTCCGGGACAGGGTTCTGGAAACACCATATATTTT. Its translation: CASSTTPGQGSGNTIYF.

The chain joins TRBV4-1 to TRBJ1-2; 7 positions agree with TRBD1. CDR1 and CDR2 (germline): MGHRA, YSYEKL. This CDR3 comprises 15 residues. The V and J ends lost 0 bases and 5 bases, in that order; junction bases with no gene match: 6. The CDR3 nucleotides are TGCGCCAGCAGCCAAGATCAAGGGGGCGGGTATGGCTACACCTTC. It yields the protein CASSQDQGGGYGYTF.

The J gene is TRBJ1-2, the V gene TRBV7-9; D not certain. V shed 1 base and J shed 4 bases, with 10 bases lying between them. The CDR3 totals 14 residues. Per the germline V gene, CDR1 is SEHNR and CDR2 is FQNEAQ (reference sequence). The CDR3 loop reads CASSLVGGSYGYTF. The CDR3 DNA reads as TGTGCCAGCAGCTTAGTCGGAGGATCCTATGGCTACACCTTC.

This clone was observed a handful of times. The chain combines TRBV6-4 with TRBJ2-5; 10 bases line up with TRBD2. The CDR3 totals 15 residues. Per germline, CDR1 MRHNA and CDR2 SNTAGT. Trimming cost V 8 bases and J 4 bases; bases outside gene matches: 10. In nucleotides, the CDR3 is TGTGCCAGCCCAGAACAGCGGGAGGGCCGAGAGACCCAGTACTTC. Amino acids: CASPEQREGRETQYF.

The CDR3 here is CASSDPDRVGGYTF. The CDR3 DNA is TGCGCCAGCAGTGATCCCGACAGGGTGGGGGGCTACACCTTC. The V gene is TRBV10-2, the J gene TRBJ1-2; 7 bases are a match to TRBD1. The CDR3 contains 14 residues. V shed 3 bases, J shed 8 bases, and the junction held 9 bases outside the gene matches. The V gene's germline CDR1 is WSHSY and CDR2 SAAADI.

This chain uses TRBV18 with TRBJ1-2, with D perhaps TRBD1 (5 bases). The CDR3 has 13 residues. The ends were cut back, 3 bases at V and 5 bases at J, with 10 bases in the middle. CDR1 and CDR2 (germline): KGHSH, LQKENI. The CDR3 region is CASSPGGRYGYTF. CDR3 coding DNA: TGTGCCAGCTCACCGGGGGGAAGGTATGGCTACACCTTC.

This chain connects TRBV6-5 to TRBJ1-2; a weak D match, TRBD1 (6 bases). This CDR3 is built from 13 residues. CDR1 MNHEY and CDR2 SVGAGI come from the germline V gene. V dropped 4 bases and J dropped 7 bases, with 13 bases sitting between them. The CDR3 nucleotides read TGTGCCAGCAGTTCGGACAGCCTTCGTGGCTACACCTTC. Protein sequence: CASSSDSLRGYTF.